The rows below give T cell receptor beta chains drawn from one sample of a study of control samples from healthy donors and cancer patients. Some clones are missing from TCRdb's copy, which holds only in-frame ones; the method was immunoSEQ multiplex PCR. The sample shows around 100,000 clones, about 92% of them seen only once. Sequenced material: blood. The receptors derive from a woman in her late teens or twenties in good health. The CDR3 runs from the conserved cysteine through the conserved F or W. D genes are given only for firm matches. Size tells how often a clone was seen (once, few, many) or the class of an expanded clone, and some rows leave it out.

v_gene	j_gene	d_gene	abundance	CDR3nt	CDR3aa
TRBV4-1	TRBJ1-1	NA	NA	TGCGCCAGCAGCCAAATTCAGAATACTGAAGCTTTCTTT	CASSQIQNTEAFF
TRBV7-9	TRBJ1-4	NA	once	TGTGCCAGCAGCTTAGAAGACAGCGGTAATGAAAAACTGTTTTTT	CASSLEDSGNEKLFF
TRBV10-3	TRBJ2-7	TRBD1	NA	TGTGCCCTTTCCCGCCAGGGGGCAACCTACGAGCAGTACTTC	CALSRQGATYEQYF
TRBV4-3	TRBJ1-1	NA	NA	TGCGCCAGCAGCCAAGAGGTCACCCTGAACACTGAAGCTTTCTTT	CASSQEVTLNTEAFF
TRBV7-2	TRBJ1-4	NA	NA	TGTGCCAGCAGCAAGGGGGTCCTAAATGAAAAACTGTTTTTT	CASSKGVLNEKLFF
TRBV5-8	TRBJ2-6	NA	NA	TGTGCCAGCAGTTCAGAAAGGGGCAGGGGGGTTTCTGGGGCCAACGTCCTGACTTTC	CASSSERGRGVSGANVLTF
TRBV24-1	TRBJ1-2	NA	once	TGTGCCACCAGTGATCCCGGGACCCCGGGGGCCTATGGCTACACCTTC	CATSDPGTPGAYGYTF
TRBV27	TRBJ2-1	NA	NA	TGTGCCAGCTATCCACATCCTCGACAACACAATGAGCAGTTCTTC	CASYPHPRQHNEQFF
TRBV7-6	TRBJ1-1	NA	NA	TGTGCCAGCAGCTTAGCAGGGGTGAACACTGAAGCTTTCTTT	CASSLAGVNTEAFF
TRBV28	TRBJ2-7	NA	NA	TGTGCCAGCAGTTCCGGGACACTAGTCGGCGGCGAGCAGTACTTC	CASSSGTLVGGEQYF
TRBV30	TRBJ2-7	TRBD1	NA	TGTGCCTGGAGTGGAGGGACAGGGGCCTACGAGCAGTACTTC	CAWSGGTGAYEQYF
TRBV5-1	TRBJ2-5	NA	NA	TGCGCCAGCAGCTTGGAAGGGGGGGCGGAGACCCAGTACTTC	CASSLEGGAETQYF
TRBV4-3	TRBJ2-7	NA	NA	TGCGCCAGCAGCCAAAACAGGGCGAGCTCCTACGAGCAGTACTTC	CASSQNRASSYEQYF
TRBV15	TRBJ2-2	NA	NA	TGTGCCACCAGCAGAGAACGAACTACCGGTAACACCGGGGAGCTGTTTTTT	CATSRERTTGNTGELFF
TRBV5-1	TRBJ1-3	NA	NA	TGCGCCAGCAGCATACGCACCGGCTCTGGAAACACCATATATTTT	CASSIRTGSGNTIYF
TRBV19	TRBJ1-1	NA	NA	TGTGCCAGTAGTCCCCCACAGGTTTCCGGCACTGAAGCTTTCTTT	CASSPPQVSGTEAFF
TRBV12-5	TRBJ1-2	NA	NA	TGTGCTAGTGCTTCTTGGTCGGACAGCTTCTATGGCTACACCTTC	CASASWSDSFYGYTF
TRBV7-9	TRBJ2-1	TRBD2	NA	TGTGCCAGCAGCCCCACTAGCGGGAGGAACAATGAGCAGTTCTTC	CASSPTSGRNNEQFF
TRBV18	TRBJ1-4	NA	NA	TGTGCCAGCTCACCCAGGACAGCAACTAATGAAAAACTGTTTTTT	CASSPRTATNEKLFF
TRBV7-9	TRBJ1-2	NA	NA	TGTGCCAGCAGCTCCCCCGGGGGCCCCGACCCGGCTGGCTACACCTTC	CASSSPGGPDPAGYTF
TRBV9	TRBJ1-1	NA	once	TGTGCCAGCAGCCCAGAGGACAGCACTGAAGCTTTCTTT	CASSPEDSTEAFF
TRBV18	TRBJ1-3	NA	NA	TGTGCCAGCTCACCTGCCCAGGGAAACACCATATATTTT	CASSPAQGNTIYF
TRBV5-6	TRBJ1-2	NA	NA	TGTGCCAGCAGCTTGGCCGGGGCGGGTGGCTACACCTTC	CASSLAGAGGYTF
TRBV10-1	TRBJ1-3	NA	NA	TGCGCCGCGAGGCAGGGCTCTTCTGGAAACACCATATATTTT	CAARQGSSGNTIYF
TRBV5-1	TRBJ2-3	TRBD2	NA	TGCGCCAGCAGCTACCGACTAGCGGCTTTCACAGATACGCAGTATTTT	CASSYRLAAFTDTQYF
TRBV7-9	TRBJ1-1	TRBD1	once	TGTGCCAGCAGCTCCGGGACAGGGGGCATAGGGACTGAAGCTTTCTTT	CASSSGTGGIGTEAFF
TRBV5-4	TRBJ2-5	NA	NA	TGTGCCAGCAGCTTCCCGGGGGAGACCCAGTACTTC	CASSFPGETQYF
TRBV10-1	TRBJ2-3	NA	NA	TGCGCCAGCAGTGCCGGCAGTAGCACAGATACGCAGTATTTT	CASSAGSSTDTQYF
TRBV24-1	TRBJ2-1	TRBD2	NA	TGTGCCACCAGTGATGGGACTAGCGGCTCCTACAATGAGCAGTTCTTC	CATSDGTSGSYNEQFF
TRBV5-5	TRBJ1-3	NA	NA	TGTGCCAGCACCTCGACAGCCTTCTCTGGAAACACCATATATTTT	CASTSTAFSGNTIYF
TRBV4-1	TRBJ2-7	TRBD2	NA	TGCGCCAGCAGCCAAGTGGCAAGCGGGGGATCCCCCTACGAGCAGTACTTC	CASSQVASGGSPYEQYF
TRBV3-1/TRBV3-2	TRBJ2-2	NA	NA	TGTGCCAGCAGCCGGGTGGGGGCCGGGGAGCTGTTTTTT	CASSRVGAGELFF
TRBV5-5	TRBJ1-5	NA	NA	TGTGCCAGCAGCTTCCGGGGAGGGAGATCTAGCAATCAGCCCCAGCATTTT	CASSFRGGRSSNQPQHF
TRBV3-1/TRBV3-2	TRBJ2-5	NA	NA	TGTGCCAGCAGCCAAGAGGCGGGCGTTCAGCAAGAGACCCAGTACTTC	CASSQEAGVQQETQYF
TRBV7-2	TRBJ2-2	NA	once	TGTGCCAGCAGCTTAGATTCGGGCAGGGGTAACACCGGGGAGCTGTTTTTT	CASSLDSGRGNTGELFF
TRBV19	TRBJ2-7	TRBD2	NA	TGTGCCAGTACCAAAGGACTAGCGGACACCTACGAGCAGTACTTC	CASTKGLADTYEQYF
TRBV4-1	TRBJ2-7	NA	NA	TGCGCCAGCAGCCAAGGGGCGGGGGCAGGCTACGAGCAGTACTTC	CASSQGAGAGYEQYF
TRBV7-8	TRBJ2-3	NA	NA	TGTGCCAGCAGCTCCCGCAGAGATACGCAGTATTTT	CASSSRRDTQYF
TRBV10-3	TRBJ2-1	NA	NA	TGTGCCACCGAAGTATCCCAGTCCGGGAATGAGCAGTTCTTC	CATEVSQSGNEQFF
TRBV7-3	TRBJ1-1	NA	NA	TGTGCCAGCAGCTTGACAGTGAGTGCTGAAGCTTTCTTT	CASSLTVSAEAFF
TRBV6-6	TRBJ2-7	NA	NA	TGTGCCAGCAGTCCCCCGGGTTTGGACGAGCAGTACTTC	CASSPPGLDEQYF
TRBV3-1/TRBV3-2	TRBJ1-2	NA	NA	TGTGCCAGCAGCCGCTCGGGCGGTAACTATGGCTACACCTTC	CASSRSGGNYGYTF
TRBV30	TRBJ1-1	TRBD1	NA	TGTGCCTGGAGTTGGGACAGGATAACTGAAGCTTTCTTT	CAWSWDRITEAFF
TRBV10-1	TRBJ2-2	TRBD2	NA	TGCGCCAGCAGTGAGAAGAGGGCGGGAGTGTTCACCGGGGAGCTGTTTTTT	CASSEKRAGVFTGELFF
TRBV7-9	TRBJ2-3	NA	NA	TGTGCCAGCAGCTTAACGGGCGGACCGTCCACAGATACGCAGTATTTT	CASSLTGGPSTDTQYF
TRBV3-1/TRBV3-2	TRBJ2-7	NA	NA	TGTGCCAGCAGCCAAAGGGCTCTAACTAGCTTTGGCGAGCAGTACTTC	CASSQRALTSFGEQYF
TRBV27	TRBJ2-7	TRBD2	NA	TGTGCCTCCCAACCGCTAGCGGGACCTGGCTCCTACGAGCAGTACTTC	CASQPLAGPGSYEQYF
TRBV13	TRBJ2-5	NA	NA	TGTGCCAGCAGCCCCAGGGGCCCTAGGGAGACCCAGTACTTC	CASSPRGPRETQYF
TRBV11-3	TRBJ1-4	NA	NA	TGTGCCAGCAGCTTAGATCAAGTAGGGGAAAAGGTCTCTGATGAAAAACTGTTTTTT	CASSLDQVGEKVSDEKLFF
TRBV2	TRBJ1-5	NA	NA	TGTGCCAGCAGGGACAGCGATAGCAATCAGCCCCAGCATTTT	CASRDSDSNQPQHF
TRBV7-2	TRBJ1-6	NA	NA	TGTGCCAGCAGCACCAGGACGGCCGGTCCGCCCCTCCACTTT	CASSTRTAGPPLHF
TRBV11-1	TRBJ2-5	TRBD2	NA	TGTGCCAGCAGCTCCTCGGGAGGAGGGGAGACCCAGTACTTC	CASSSSGGGETQYF
TRBV6-5	TRBJ2-6	NA	once	TGTGCCGCCCGGGTCTCTGGGGCCAACGTCCTGACTTTC	CAARVSGANVLTF
TRBV28	TRBJ2-3	TRBD1	NA	TGTGCCAGCAGCACGGACAGGACGAGCACAGATACGCAGTATTTT	CASSTDRTSTDTQYF
TRBV2	TRBJ1-5	NA	NA	TGTGCCAGCAGCGGACAACTCAATCAGCCCCAGCATTTT	CASSGQLNQPQHF
TRBV3-1/TRBV3-2	TRBJ2-2	NA	once	TGTGCCAGCAGCCCGTTGGTGTCGAACACCGGGGAGCTGTTTTTT	CASSPLVSNTGELFF
TRBV19	TRBJ2-1	TRBD2	NA	TGTGCCAGTAGTACGCAATACGAGGGACTAGCCCGAAATGAGCAGTTCTTC	CASSTQYEGLARNEQFF
TRBV6-6	TRBJ1-2	NA	NA	TGTGCCAGCAGTCAAAAACGACATGTCGCAGGGACTAACTATGGCTACACCTTC	CASSQKRHVAGTNYGYTF
TRBV14	TRBJ1-1	TRBD1	NA	TGTGCCAGCAGCCCCCATTGGACAGGGGGCACTGAAGCTTTCTTT	CASSPHWTGGTEAFF